A single sample is the source of the 30 T cell receptor beta chains below, sequenced in a study of regulatory T cells in long-lasting Graves disease. Time point: persistent/refractory GD, antithyroid drugs over 5 years with positive TRAb. With RNA extracted from PBMCs as input, the TCR library was made. Arm-PCR with iRepertoire HTBI primers amplified the CDR3 regions for these TCR beta libraries. TCRdb redid the calling of the multiplex PCR reads with MiXCR, one entry per CDR3 protein. The table lists 400,000 to 500,000 distinct CDR3 sequences, about 20% of them singletons. The sample here was peripheral blood mononuclear cells (PBMCs), taken when the disease was refractory, from a patient treated with antithyroid drugs. The receptors here all came from a female donor with Graves disease.

The V and J genes are TRBV7-9 and TRBJ2-7; D is possibly TRBD2 (5 bases). This CDR3 contains 13 residues. Deletions cut 5 bases from V and 5 bases from J, with 13 bases between. Germline V gene lookup returns CDR1 SEHNR and CDR2 FQNEAQ (reference sequence). As DNA, the CDR3 is TGTGCCAGCAGCGCCCAGCGGCCCAACGAGCAGTACTTC. It translates to CASSAQRPNEQYF. Drawing the rest from reference TRBV7-9 and TRBJ2-7, the complete variable domain is DTGVSQNPRHKITKRGQNVTFRCDPISEHNRLYWYRQTLGQGPEFLTYFQNEAQLEKSRLLSDRFSAERPKGSFSTLEIQRTEQGDSAMYLCASSAQRPNEQYFGPGTRLTVT.

This clonotype has ten or more counts. The V call is TRBV12-5, the J call TRBJ2-2; 7 nucleotides match TRBD1. The germline V gene encodes CDR1 LGHNT and CDR2 FRNRAP. With 8 bases clipped from V and 4 bases from J, the junction kept 7 bases outside the gene matches. There are 14 residues in the CDR3. The CDR3 DNA reads as TGTGCTAGTACTTTTACAGGGGTCACCGGGGAGCTGTTTTTT. Amino acid sequence: CASTFTGVTGELFF.

This clonotype was observed at least ten times. This chain joins TRBV12-3 or TRBV12-4 and TRBJ1-5; D gene uncertain. The CDR3 is 15 residues long. Trimming took 2 bases from V and 2 from J, leaving 10 bases between them. The CDR3 DNA is TGTGCCAGCAGTTTAAATGGATTCGGCAATCAGCCCCAGCATTTT. Its translation: CASSLNGFGNQPQHF.

This clonotype was recorded a few times. Here the CDR3 reads CASSYSGAPNYGYTF. CDR3 nucleotides: TGTGCCAGCAGTTATTCGGGGGCCCCTAACTATGGCTACACCTTC. The chain uses TRBV6-5 and TRBJ1-2, with a weak D call TRBD1 (6 bases). CDR3 length: 15 amino acids. Germline V CDR1 and CDR2: MNHEY, SVGAGI. Trimming stripped 3 bases from V and 0 bases from J, with 11 bases between.

This CDR3 is CASSPPSGQGYTGELFF. The CDR3 bases are TGTGCCAGCAGCCCGCCATCCGGACAGGGTTACACCGGGGAGCTGTTTTTT. The V call is TRBV2, the J call TRBJ2-2; 8 bases align to TRBD1. Germline V gene data show CDR1 as SNHLY and CDR2 as FYNNEI. The junction had 12 bases not matched to a gene; V was cut back by 6 bases and J by 3 bases. This CDR3 is built from 17 residues.

This rearrangement joins TRBV3-1 to TRBJ2-5; TRBD1 might be the D (5 bases). Germline CDR1 and CDR2: LGHDT and YNNKEL (reference sequence). There are 14 residues in the CDR3. V lost 1 base and J 4 bases, leaving 10 bases between the germline ends. The DNA for the CDR3 is TGTGCCAGCAGCCAAGGGCAGGGTGTAGAGACCCAGTACTTC. As protein: CASSQGQGVETQYF.

Here the CDR3 reads CASRPLPTSGGMQETQYF. The DNA for the CDR3 is TGTGCCAGCAGGCCACTCCCGACTAGCGGAGGGATGCAAGAGACCCAGTACTTC. The chain employs TRBV28 and TRBJ2-5; 9 bases fit TRBD2. Germline V gives CDR1 MDHEN, CDR2 SYDVKM. With V trimmed by 6 bases and J by 2 bases, 16 bases remained unmatched. This CDR3 region has 18 residues.

This clonotype was seen a few times. The V call is TRBV7-2, the J call TRBJ2-2, with 15 bases identical to TRBD2. Germline lookup yields CDR1 SGHTA and CDR2 FQGNSA. Germline trimming cut 5 bases from V and 6 bases from J; bases unmatched to any gene: 4. CDR3 length: 16 residues. For the CDR3, the DNA is TGTGCCAGCAGCCGGACTAGCGGGAGGGCCCCCGGGGAGCTGTTTTTT. As protein: CASSRTSGRAPGELFF. Complete variable domain (other parts from reference TRBV7-2 and TRBJ2-2): GAGVSQSPSNKVTEKGKDVELRCDPISGHTALYWYRQSLGQGLEFLIYFQGNSAPDKSGLPSDRFSAERTGGSVSTLTIQRTQQEDSAVYLCASSRTSGRAPGELFFGEGSRLTVL.

This clonotype was observed a handful of times. The chain recombines TRBV5-6 with TRBJ1-1, with D perhaps TRBD1 (6 bases). CDR3 length: 16 amino acids. Germline V gene data show CDR1 as SGHDT and CDR2 as YYEEEE. V lost 1 base and J 0 bases, leaving 13 bases between the germline ends. The CDR3 spells CASSLLGQGLNTEAFF. The CDR3 DNA is TGTGCCAGCAGCTTGTTGGGGCAGGGGCTGAACACTGAAGCTTTCTTT.

This clonotype showed up many times. The chain is built from TRBV28 and TRBJ2-7; 9 positions match TRBD1. The CDR3 totals 16 residues. Germline CDR1 MDHEN, CDR2 SYDVKM. Trimming took 3 bases from V and 6 from J; bases not matched to a gene: 12. CDR3 bases: TGTGCCAGCAGTTTCCCCTTCCCGGGACAGGGTCGCGAGCAGTACTTC. Translation: CASSFPFPGQGREQYF.

Ten or more counts support this clonotype. The V call is TRBV7-2, the J call TRBJ1-5; D uncertain. Per germline, CDR1 SGHTA and CDR2 FQGNSA. V lost 6 bases and J 0 bases, leaving 9 bases between the germline ends. This CDR3 spans 14 amino acids. The CDR3 DNA reads as TGTGCCAGCAGTTTCGGTTATAGCAATCAGCCCCAGCATTTT. Protein sequence: CASSFGYSNQPQHF.

This clonotype was seen only a few times. V usage is TRBV6-1 and J usage is TRBJ1-3; D uncertain. The CDR3 length is 15 residues. Germline CDR1 reads MNHNS; CDR2 reads SASEGT. V dropped 0 bases and J dropped 4 bases, with 10 bases sitting between them. The CDR3 spells CASSEAGREGNTIYF. The CDR3, as DNA: TGTGCCAGCAGTGAAGCGGGCCGAGAGGGAAACACCATATATTTT.

This clonotype was seen repeatedly, ten times or more. The rearrangement links TRBV2 to TRBJ1-4; D might be TRBD1 (6 bases). Trimming pared 6 bases from V and 7 bases from J, leaving 9 bases between. The CDR3 length is 12 residues. From germline, CDR1 is SNHLY and CDR2 FYNNEI. CDR3 loop: CASRTGGEKLFF. The CDR3 nucleotides read TGTGCCAGCAGGACAGGCGGTGAAAAACTGTTTTTT.

At least ten counts were recorded for this clonotype. V gene TRBV7-8 combines with J gene TRBJ1-1; 7 positions match TRBD1. The CDR3 extends over 14 amino acids. Looked up from germline, CDR1 is SGHVS and CDR2 is FQNEAQ. Germline trimming cut 4 bases from V and 6 bases from J; bases unmatched to any gene: 8. CDR3 DNA: TGTGCCAGCAGCTCCTTTAGGGGACAGCCTGAAGCTTTCTTT. Amino acid sequence: CASSSFRGQPEAFF.

This clonotype was seen a few times. At one end, the junction sequence differs from germline, possibly due to a read error. V gene TRBV14 combines with J gene TRBJ2-7, with a weak D call TRBD1 (6 bases). The CDR3 contains 15 residues. CDR1 is SGHDN and CDR2 is FVKESK in the germline V gene. CDR3 in DNA: TGTGCCAACAGCCAAGATGGGGGCCCCATCTACGAGCAGTACTTC. Its protein is CANSQDGGPIYEQYF.

This clonotype appeared many times. DNA of the CDR3: TGTGCCAGCAGCTTAGTCGGATACACCGGGGAGCTGTTTTTT. Residues: CASSLVGYTGELFF. The gene calls are TRBV7-2 and TRBJ2-2; no reliable D call. Per germline, CDR1 SGHTA and CDR2 FQGNSA. V was cut by 1 base and J by 3 bases, with 6 bases left in between. The CDR3 consists of 14 residues.

Remarks on this clonotype: Without the conserved terminal phenylalanine or tryptophan, this CDR3 likely stems from a read error. The genes are TRBV7-8 and TRBJ2-7; D is uncertain. Trimming stripped 6 bases from V and 4 bases from J, with 7 bases between. The germline gives CDR1 SGHVS, CDR2 FQNEAQ. The CDR3 has 11 amino acids. The CDR3 nucleotides read TGTGCCAGCAGTTCACATTACGAGCAGTACTCC. This sequence encodes CASSSHYEQYS.

This clonotype appeared many times. CDR3 DNA: TGTGCCAGCAAGGAAACAGGGAACACCGGGGAGCTGTTTTTT. As protein: CASKETGNTGELFF. This chain connects TRBV2 to TRBJ2-2, with D tentatively TRBD1 (5 bases). CDR1 SNHLY and CDR2 FYNNEI come from the germline V gene. The germline V and J ends were trimmed by 7 bases and 1 base, with 10 bases remaining between them. The CDR3 is 14 residues long.

Comments on this clonotype: A much larger clonotype is one base distant, so this may be a read error. The chain has TRBV6-1 and TRBJ2-2, with TRBD1 as a possible D gene (6 bases). The CDR3 is 14 amino acids. The V gene lost 7 bases and the J gene lost 5 bases, with 14 bases spanning the gap. The germline V gene encodes CDR1 MNHNS and CDR2 SASEGT. CDR3: CASTAGTWTGELFF. CDR3 DNA sequence: TGTGCCAGCACCGCCGGGACATGGACCGGGGAGCTGTTTTTT.

Many counts were recorded for this clonotype. The rearrangement links TRBV27 to TRBJ1-2; a possible D gene is TRBD1 (6 bases). Germline CDR1 MNHEY, CDR2 SMNVEV (reference sequence). V was cut by 5 bases and J by 4 bases, with 14 bases left in between. The CDR3 consists of 14 residues. The CDR3 spells CASSARDTLYGYTF. In DNA form, the CDR3 reads TGTGCCAGCAGTGCCCGGGACACACTCTATGGCTACACCTTC.

This clonotype was found a few times. V usage is TRBV7-2 and J usage is TRBJ2-7; 11 bases align to TRBD2. The CDR3 has 16 residues. V lost 5 bases, J lost 0 bases, and 6 bases stayed unmatched. In germline, CDR1 is SGHTA, CDR2 FQGNSA. The CDR3 DNA is TGTGCCAGCAGCCTCCGGACTAGCGGGCCCTCCTACGAGCAGTACTTC. This gives the protein CASSLRTSGPSYEQYF. The full variable domain, in which reference TRBV7-2 and TRBJ2-7 provide the parts outside the CDR3, is GAGVSQSPSNKVTEKGKDVELRCDPISGHTALYWYRQSLGQGLEFLIYFQGNSAPDKSGLPSDRFSAERTGGSVSTLTIQRTQQEDSAVYLCASSLRTSGPSYEQYFGPGTRLTVT.

This clonotype showed up many times. The chain recombines TRBV24-1 with TRBJ1-2; 10 bases are a match to TRBD1. The V and J ends lost 5 bases and 2 bases, in that order; junction bases with no gene match: 7. The CDR3 has 16 residues. From germline, CDR1 is KGHDR and CDR2 SFDVKD. The CDR3: CATSAPGTGANYGYTF. The CDR3 DNA follows: TGTGCCACCAGTGCCCCCGGGACAGGGGCGAACTATGGCTACACCTTC.

In its sample, this clonotype was seen many times. The chain carries TRBV28 and TRBJ2-7; TRBD1 matches 7 bases. The V gene's germline CDR1 is MDHEN and CDR2 SYDVKM. Unmatched junction bases numbered 7, after V lost 8 bases and J lost 0 bases. The CDR3 runs 14 residues. The CDR3: CASDRAHHSYEQYF. The CDR3 coding sequence is TGTGCCAGCGACAGGGCCCATCACTCCTACGAGCAGTACTTC.

The rearrangement uses TRBV3-1 and TRBJ2-7, with 7 bases fitting TRBD2. The V gene end was trimmed by 2 bases and the J gene end by 0 bases; junction bases not matched to a gene: 1. The CDR3 has 14 amino acids. Germline V gene data show CDR1 as LGHDT and CDR2 as YNNKEL (reference sequence). The CDR3: CASSQTSDSYEQYF. In DNA form, the CDR3 reads TGTGCCAGCAGCCAAACTAGCGACTCCTACGAGCAGTACTTC.

As to this clonotype: A much larger clone differs from this one at a single base, so this may be a read error. The V call is TRBV3-1, the J call TRBJ2-6; D gene uncertain. With 4 bases removed from V and 0 bases from J, the gap between germline ends came to 13 bases. The CDR3 runs 17 residues. Germline V CDR1 and CDR2: LGHDT, YNNKEL (reference sequence). The CDR3: CASSRGGRASGANVLTF. The CDR3 region has the DNA TGTGCCAGCAGCCGAGGTGGACGGGCCTCTGGGGCCAACGTCCTGACTTTC.

V and J are TRBV19 and TRBJ2-5, with D possibly matching TRBD1 (6 bases). This CDR3 spans 14 amino acids. Per the germline V gene, CDR1 is LNHDA and CDR2 is SQIVND (reference sequence). Trimming took 2 bases from V and 5 from J, leaving 12 bases between them. The CDR3 nucleotides are TGTGCCAGTAGTATACTAGGGGGACACGAGACCCAGTACTTC. Protein: CASSILGGHETQYF. The full variable domain, its missing parts supplied by reference TRBV19 and TRBJ2-5, is DGGITQSPKYLFRKEGQNVTLSCEQNLNHDAMYWYRQDPGQGLRLIYYSQIVNDFQKGDIAEGYSVSREKKESFPLTVTSAQKNPTAFYLCASSILGGHETQYFGPGTRLLVL.

CDR3 region: CASSRDRDFNEQFF. The CDR3 nucleotides read TGTGCCAGCAGTCGGGACAGGGATTTCAATGAGCAGTTCTTC. The V gene is TRBV12-3 or TRBV12-4, the J gene TRBJ2-5; 9 bases are a match to TRBD1. The J call is uncertain, as TRBJ2-1 better fits the DNA end. The CDR3 totals 14 residues.

The rearrangement joins TRBV5-1 to TRBJ2-7; 11 nucleotides agree with TRBD2. The CDR3 covers 17 residues. The germline V gene has CDR1 SGHRS and CDR2 YFSETQ. V shed 2 bases, J shed 3 bases, and the junction held 10 bases outside the gene matches. DNA for the CDR3: TGCGCCAGCAGCTTACTTATGACTAGCGGGACCATCTACGAGCAGTACTTC. Protein product: CASSLLMTSGTIYEQYF.

This clonotype was detected ten times or more. V and J are TRBV2 and TRBJ1-2; tentatively, D is TRBD1 (6 bases). Trimming left V 3 bases short and J 2 bases short, with 13 bases between. Germline V gene lookup returns CDR1 SNHLY and CDR2 FYNNEI. The CDR3 sequence is 15 residues long. The CDR3 sequence is CASSETGSRNYGYTF. Here the CDR3 DNA reads TGTGCCAGCAGTGAGACAGGATCAAGGAACTATGGCTACACCTTC.

The rearrangement uses TRBV20-1 and TRBJ2-5; the match to TRBD2 covers 11 bases. The V gene end was trimmed by 6 bases and the J gene end by 5 bases; junction bases not matched to a gene: 11. This CDR3 is 15 amino acids long. Germline V gene lookup returns CDR1 DFQATT and CDR2 SNEGSKA (reference sequence). CDR3: CSAASGGTEWETQYF. CDR3 nucleotide sequence: TGCAGTGCGGCTAGCGGGGGGACGGAGTGGGAGACCCAGTACTTC.